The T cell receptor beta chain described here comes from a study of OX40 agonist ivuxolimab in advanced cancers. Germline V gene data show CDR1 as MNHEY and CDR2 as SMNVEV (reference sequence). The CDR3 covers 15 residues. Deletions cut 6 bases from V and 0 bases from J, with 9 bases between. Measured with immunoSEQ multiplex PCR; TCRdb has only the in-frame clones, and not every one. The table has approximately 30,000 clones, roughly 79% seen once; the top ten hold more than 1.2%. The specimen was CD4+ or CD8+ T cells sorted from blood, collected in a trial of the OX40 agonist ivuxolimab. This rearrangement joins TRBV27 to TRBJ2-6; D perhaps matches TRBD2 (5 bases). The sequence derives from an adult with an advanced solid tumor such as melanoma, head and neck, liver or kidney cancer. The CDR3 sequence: CASRRGLSGANVLTF. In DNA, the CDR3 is TGTGCCAGCAGACGTGGACTCTCTGGGGCCAACGTCCTGACTTTC.